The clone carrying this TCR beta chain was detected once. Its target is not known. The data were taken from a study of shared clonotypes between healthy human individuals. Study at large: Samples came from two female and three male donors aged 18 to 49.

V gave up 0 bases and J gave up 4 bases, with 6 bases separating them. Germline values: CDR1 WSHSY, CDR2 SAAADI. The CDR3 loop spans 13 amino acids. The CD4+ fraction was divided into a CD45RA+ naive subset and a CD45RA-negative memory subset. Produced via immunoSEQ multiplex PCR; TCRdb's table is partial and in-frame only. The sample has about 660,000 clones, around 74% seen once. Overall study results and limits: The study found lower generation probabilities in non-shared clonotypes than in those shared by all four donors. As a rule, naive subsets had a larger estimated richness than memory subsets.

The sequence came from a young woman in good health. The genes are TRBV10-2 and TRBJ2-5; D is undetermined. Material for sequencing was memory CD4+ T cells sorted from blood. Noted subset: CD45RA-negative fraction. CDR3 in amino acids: CASSESTTETQYF. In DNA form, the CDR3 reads TGCGCCAGCAGTGAGTCTACCACAGAGACCCAGTACTTC.